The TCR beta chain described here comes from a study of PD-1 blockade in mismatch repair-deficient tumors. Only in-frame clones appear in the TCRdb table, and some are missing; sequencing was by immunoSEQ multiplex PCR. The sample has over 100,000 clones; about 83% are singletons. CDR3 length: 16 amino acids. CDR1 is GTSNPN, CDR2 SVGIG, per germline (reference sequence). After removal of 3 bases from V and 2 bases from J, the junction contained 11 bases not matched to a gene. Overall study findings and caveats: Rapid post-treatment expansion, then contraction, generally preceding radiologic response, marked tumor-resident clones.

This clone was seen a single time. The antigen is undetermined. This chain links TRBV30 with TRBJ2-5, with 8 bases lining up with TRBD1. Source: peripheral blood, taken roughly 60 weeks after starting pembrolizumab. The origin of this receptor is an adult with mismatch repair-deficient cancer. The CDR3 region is CAWSRYRGIRQETQYF. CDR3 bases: TGTGCCTGGAGCCGCTACAGGGGGATCAGGCAAGAGACCCAGTACTTC.